This T cell receptor beta chain was profiled in a study of blood T cell repertoires in COVID-19 (dated by TCRdb to between 2020 and 2021). As for the study more broadly: Collaborator samples came from the United States, Italy and Spain and covered acute and convalescent phases of COVID-19. Where available, HLA class I and class II types were taken from metadata supplied by the sample provider and were not determined by assay-based typing. Nearly every sample came with metadata listing a de-identified subject ID, COVID-19 status, age in years and sex. The samples were drawn from two sources: the first 160 participants of the ongoing ImmuneRACE study, and fewer than 1,500 subjects contributed by 6 global collaborators. The material from the prospective study consisted of cDNA or gDNA derived from T cells, B-cell-depleted T cells, or PBMCs. The repertoires were released in a freely available public database intended as a resource for research on the immune response to SARS-CoV-2. Subjects who had been exposed to COVID-19, were actively infected with it, or had recovered from it provided the deeply sampled blood TCRbeta repertoires that made up the dataset.

This clone was picked up one time. Its antigen remains unidentified. No clone much larger than this one lies a single base away; base qualities are absent. The immunoSEQ Assay, a bias-controlled multiplex PCR, was used to amplify TCRbeta CDR3 regions from genomic DNA. The original methods were these. Within the assay, amplification of reference gene primers was used to estimate how many nucleated cells each sample contained. Sequence reads were collapsed and filtered to measure the absolute abundance of every unique TCRbeta CDR3 rearrangement. Productive Simpson clonality was computed per sample as the square root of Simpson's diversity index over productive rearrangements. TCRdb carries this immuneACCESS record with in-frame sequences only. Its versions omit some clonotypes, under half of them owing to an unresolved V gene in the studies checked, with the rest unexplained. That table gives V, J and clone size, and the DNA gave D and trimming. Present in this sample are about 200,000 clones, 85% to 90% of which were seen just once. The leading ten clones occupy approximately 6.2% of the sample.

Beyond this particular receptor, the publication reports: How much clinical and demographic metadata was included differed by source and by participant, and the metadata was provided uncurated.

Samples from volunteer blood donors who had recovered from COVID-19 were contributed by a second Seattle source. Each collaborating institution followed its own protocols to collect whole blood in K2EDTA tubes. For TCRbeta analysis, collaborators shipped samples in one of three forms: frozen whole blood, isolated PBMCs, or DNA extracted from either of those sample types. Sample: peripheral blood. The clonotype originates from a man in his 60s who had recovered from COVID-19.

For the CDR3, the sequence is CASSPLSSGTYEQYF. The DNA sequence is as follows: TGTGCCAGCAGCCCGCTCTCTAGCGGAACCTACGAGCAGTACTTC. Recombination joined TRBV7-2 with TRBJ2-7, with 7 bases aligning to TRBD2. From the germline V gene, CDR1 is SGHTA and CDR2 is FQGNSA. V ends up 5 bases short and J 2 bases short, with an unmatched junction base count of 9. The cysteine opens and the phenylalanine closes a CDR3 of 15 amino acids. This entry keeps only the CDR3 DNA: 45 bases, framed from base 1. This CDR3, with the reference TRBV7-2 and TRBJ2-7 proteins standing in past its ends, gives the full variable domain GAGVSQSPSNKVTEKGKDVELRCDPISGHTALYWYRQSLGQGLEFLIYFQGNSAPDKSGLPSDRFSAERTGGSVSTLTIQRTQQEDSAVYLCASSPLSSGTYEQYFGPGTRLTVT.